The 21 T cell receptor beta chains below were found in one sample sequenced in a study of blood T cell repertoires in COVID-19. Assay: immunoSEQ multiplex PCR; the TCRdb copy retains only in-frame clones and omits some. The sample shows approximately 300,000 clones, around 89% of them seen only once. What was sequenced was peripheral blood. These receptors all stem from a woman between 40 and 55 years old with acute or convalescent COVID-19.

The chain carries TRBV7-7 and TRBJ2-2; 9 nucleotides line up with TRBD1. Germline CDR1 is SSHAT and CDR2 is FNYEAQ (reference sequence). The V gene end was trimmed by 5 bases and the J gene end by 2 bases; junction bases not matched to a gene: 15. There are 19 residues in the CDR3. The DNA for the CDR3 is TGTGCCAGCAGCCCCCGGATAGGGACAGGGCCCGAAAACACCGGGGAGCTGTTTTTT. Translation gives CASSPRIGTGPENTGELFF.

The rearrangement links TRBV4-2 to TRBJ1-2, with 8 bases fitting TRBD1. Trimming cost V 4 bases and J 6 bases; bases outside gene matches: 10. The CDR3 consists of 15 residues. Germline CDR1 reads LGHNA; CDR2 reads YNFKEQ. In DNA form, the CDR3 reads TGTGCCAGCAGCCGTCCGGACAGGGAAAGTCATGGCTACACCTTC. Translated, it gives CASSRPDRESHGYTF.

The genes are TRBV2 and TRBJ2-2; no clear D. Germline CDR1 reads SNHLY; CDR2 reads FYNNEI. V lost 9 bases to trimming and J lost 5 bases, with 19 bases between them. This CDR3 spans 15 amino acids. CDR3 DNA sequence: TGTGCCAGTAACGACTTCGCGGCGCGAACCGGGGAGCTGTTTTTT. This sequence encodes CASNDFAARTGELFF.

The genes are TRBV4-1 and TRBJ2-5; the D is unclear. V was clipped by 1 base and J by 3 bases, with 6 bases between them. The CDR3 extends over 13 amino acids. CDR1 is MGHRA and CDR2 is YSYEKL in the germline V gene. The CDR3 spells CASSQVAEETQYF. For the CDR3, the DNA is TGCGCCAGCAGCCAAGTGGCAGAAGAGACCCAGTACTTC.

The V gene is TRBV6-5, the J gene TRBJ1-2; no reliable D call. Germline CDR1 reads MNHEY; CDR2 reads SVGAGI. The CDR3 runs 12 residues. V lost 6 bases, J lost 1 base, and 6 bases lay in between. The CDR3 sequence: CASRQNNYGYTF. Written as DNA, the CDR3 is TGTGCCAGCAGACAGAATAACTATGGCTACACCTTC.

The table lists this clone with a few counts. The rearrangement joins TRBV10-3 to TRBJ1-1, with D maybe TRBD1 (6 bases). Deletions cut 4 bases from V and 6 bases from J, with 6 bases between. The CDR3 contains 11 residues. Germline V CDR1 and CDR2: ENHRY, SYGVKD. The CDR3: CAISGTAEAFF. The CDR3 DNA reads TGTGCCATCAGTGGGACAGCTGAAGCTTTCTTT.

CDR3 nucleotide sequence: TGTGCCAGTAGTCCAGACAGCTATAATTCACCCCTCCACTTT. Amino acid sequence: CASSPDSYNSPLHF. The chain carries TRBV19 and TRBJ1-6; tentative D call: TRBD1 (5 bases). Germline CDR1 is LNHDA and CDR2 is SQIVND (reference sequence). The CDR3 contains 14 residues. V was cut by 5 bases and J by 3 bases, with 8 bases left in between.

Comment on this clone: Germline and junction disagree at one end, which may indicate a read error. The DNA for the CDR3 is TGTGCCAGCAGCTCCAAACCAAGGACACGACTGCTCTTC. Translation: CASSSKPRTRLLF. The chain has TRBV11-2 and TRBJ2-1; possibly TRBD1 for D (5 bases). The CDR3 consists of 13 residues. CDR1 is SGHAT, CDR2 FQNNGV, per germline.

This clone was seen once. The J gene is TRBJ1-1, the V gene TRBV5-1, with D uncertain. V was trimmed by 0 bases and J by 0 bases, leaving 12 bases between them. The CDR3 covers 16 residues. Germline values: CDR1 SGHRS, CDR2 YFSETQ. The DNA of the CDR3 is TGCGCCAGCAGCTTGGGGGTTTTCGGGGTGAACACTGAAGCTTTCTTT. Its protein is CASSLGVFGVNTEAFF.

In its sample, this clone was seen a few times. The chain couples TRBV20-1 to TRBJ1-2; TRBD1 agrees at 7 bases. Germline CDR1 DFQATT, CDR2 SNEGSKA (reference sequence). This CDR3 is 14 amino acids long. V gave up 3 bases and J gave up 7 bases; unmatched junction bases: 11. This CDR3 is CSASQADRVVGYTF. Written as DNA, the CDR3 is TGCAGTGCTAGTCAGGCAGACAGGGTTGTTGGCTACACCTTC.

The gene calls are TRBV29-1 and TRBJ1-1, with D maybe TRBD1 (5 bases). V lost 5 bases and J 1 base, leaving 11 bases between the germline ends. This CDR3 has 13 residues. Germline CDR1 SQVTM, CDR2 ANQGSEA. This CDR3 reads CSVLPDRNTEAFF. The CDR3 region has the DNA TGCAGCGTTTTACCCGACAGGAACACTGAAGCTTTCTTT.

Written as DNA, the CDR3 is TGTGCCAGCAGCCTGTCGCACAACACAGATACGCAGTATTTT. This gives the protein CASSLSHNTDTQYF. V and J are TRBV6-5 and TRBJ2-3; unclear D gene. Germline V lookup: CDR1 MNHEY, CDR2 SVGAGI. The CDR3 spans 14 residues. Trimming shortened V by 6 bases and J by 2 bases, and 12 bases separated the two germline ends.

The chain uses TRBV27 and TRBJ2-1; D unclear. Trimming removed 5 bases at V and 4 bases at J, with 6 bases between. The germline CDR1 and CDR2 sequences are MNHEY and SMNVEV (reference sequence). This CDR3 is built from 12 residues. The CDR3 spells CASSTSYNEQFF. The CDR3 DNA reads TGTGCCAGCAGTACAAGTTACAATGAGCAGTTCTTC.

This chain links TRBV5-1 with TRBJ1-3; 7 bases agree with TRBD1. This CDR3 is built from 16 residues. Germline V lookup: CDR1 SGHRS, CDR2 YFSETQ. The V gene end was trimmed by 4 bases and the J gene end by 4 bases; junction bases not matched to a gene: 11. The CDR3 is CASSLNRQGWGNTIYF. CDR3 nucleotides: TGCGCCAGCAGCCTTAACCGACAGGGATGGGGAAACACCATATATTTT.

The rearrangement links TRBV3-1 (or the pseudogene TRBV3-2) to TRBJ1-2; the D gene is possibly TRBD1 (5 bases). The CDR3 consists of 13 residues. Germline CDR1 reads LGHDT; CDR2 reads YNNKEL (reference sequence). The germline V and J ends were trimmed by 3 bases and 6 bases, with 11 bases remaining between them. The CDR3 here is CASSQGGAHGYTF. In DNA, the CDR3 is TGTGCCAGCAGCCAGGGAGGGGCGCATGGCTACACCTTC.

The CDR3 DNA is TGTGCCCGACGGACAGGGGGCAACTATGGCTACACCTTC. Translation: CARRTGGNYGYTF. The chain carries TRBV2 and TRBJ1-2; TRBD1 matches 11 bases. CDR1 is SNHLY and CDR2 is FYNNEI in the germline V gene. This CDR3 region has 13 residues. With 11 bases clipped from V and 2 bases from J, the junction kept 4 bases outside the gene matches.

The chain couples TRBV6-6 to TRBJ1-2, with 11 bases aligning to TRBD1. This CDR3 is 14 amino acids long. Germline V gene sequence: CDR1 MNHNY, CDR2 SVGAGI (reference sequence). Trimming took 6 bases from V and 8 from J; bases not matched to a gene: 8. Here the CDR3 reads CASSWGTGGHGYTF. The DNA of the CDR3 is TGTGCCAGCAGCTGGGGGACAGGGGGTCACGGCTACACCTTC.

The chain combines TRBV6-5 with TRBJ2-1; TRBD2 matches 11 bases. Per germline, CDR1 MNHEY and CDR2 SVGAGI. V shed 6 bases and J 5 bases; nucleotides not matched to a gene: 6. The CDR3 sequence is 15 residues long. The CDR3 loop is CASRAGTSGNNEQFF. The CDR3 DNA sequence: TGTGCCAGCAGGGCCGGGACTAGCGGAAACAATGAGCAGTTCTTC.

The chain carries TRBV10-3 and TRBJ1-2, with TRBD1 identical over 9 bases. CDR1 and CDR2 (germline): ENHRY, SYGVKD. The V gene end was trimmed by 6 bases and the J gene end by 5 bases; junction bases not matched to a gene: 7. The CDR3 spans 14 residues. The CDR3, as DNA: TGTGCCATCAGACCGGGACAGGGCGGGTATGGCTACACCTTC. This encodes CAIRPGQGGYGYTF.

This clone was recorded once. The chain carries TRBV29-1 and TRBJ2-1; D perhaps matches TRBD1 (6 bases). The germline gives CDR1 SQVTM, CDR2 ANQGSEA. The CDR3 sequence is 13 residues long. V was trimmed by 2 bases and J by 4 bases, leaving 9 bases between them. This chain's CDR3 is CSVEPRGYNEQFF. DNA of the CDR3: TGCAGCGTTGAACCCAGGGGATACAATGAGCAGTTCTTC.

The chain combines TRBV9 with TRBJ2-5; 7 bases match TRBD1. V was clipped by 4 bases and J by 2 bases; unmatched bases: 5. The CDR3 covers 14 residues. Per the germline V gene, CDR1 is SGDLS and CDR2 is YYNGEE. CDR3 residues: CASSPGGFQETQYF. The DNA of the CDR3 is TGTGCCAGCAGCCCAGGGGGTTTTCAAGAGACCCAGTACTTC.